The 30 T cell receptor beta chains below all came from one sample that was sequenced in a study of shared clonotypes between healthy human individuals (dated by TCRdb to the early 2020s). Library preparation used the immunoSEQ multiplex PCR assay. Sourced from immuneACCESS, this table was stored by TCRdb with only in-frame sequences that have V and J called. A share of the clones is absent; for the studies checked, an unresolved V gene accounts for under half, and the remainder has no known explanation. The sample table shows nearly 600,000 clones, and over 95% are seen once. The top ten clones comprise 0.09% to 0.13% of the sample. CD8 naive samples were obtained by positive selection for CCR7 among CD45RO-negative cells, yielding a CD45RA+CCR7+ population from which TemRA cells were excluded. The sequencing input was naive CD8+ T cells sorted from blood. Sample cell subset or site, as interpreted from the label and publication: CD45RA+CCR7+. The receptors were sampled from a woman under 40 in good health.

The V gene is TRBV27, the J gene TRBJ2-1; perhaps TRBD1 as D (5 bases). CDR1 MNHEY and CDR2 SMNVEV come from the germline V gene (reference sequence). The V end lost 3 bases, the J end lost 7 bases, and 10 bases lay between the germline ends. This CDR3 spans 13 amino acids. The CDR3 here is CASSFDSENEQFF. CDR3 DNA: TGTGCCAGCAGTTTTGACAGTGAGAATGAGCAGTTCTTC.

The chain joins TRBV4-1 to TRBJ2-7; 10 bases are shared with TRBD1. CDR1 MGHRA and CDR2 YSYEKL come from the germline V gene. This CDR3 is 15 amino acids long. J gave up 5 bases and V 4 bases, and 8 bases lay outside the gene matches. CDR3 DNA: TGCGCCAGCAGCCGGAGGGGCGGGACAGGGGACGAGCAGTACTTC. Amino acid sequence: CASSRRGGTGDEQYF.

The rearrangement uses TRBV2 and TRBJ2-3; 10 bases fit TRBD2. V was pared by 11 bases and J by 2 bases, with 16 bases of the junction left unmatched. CDR3 length equals 17 residues. Germline lookup yields CDR1 SNHLY and CDR2 FYNNEI. Written as DNA, the CDR3 is TGTGCCCCAGCGGCTGATAGCGGGGGGACTTTCACAGATACGCAGTATTTT. Translated, it gives CAPAADSGGTFTDTQYF. The full variable domain, its missing parts supplied by reference TRBV2 and TRBJ2-3, is EPEVTQTPSHQVTQMGQEVILRCVPISNHLYFYWYRQILGQKVEFLVSFYNNEISEKSEIFDDQFSVERPDGSNFTLKIRSTKLEDSAMYFCAPAADSGGTFTDTQYFGPGTRLTVL.

This chain uses TRBV5-4 with TRBJ2-1, with 7 bases aligning to TRBD1. V trimming: 4 bases; J trimming: 8 bases; junction bases outside the gene matches: 6. The germline V gene encodes CDR1 SGHNT and CDR2 YYREEE (reference sequence). The CDR3 spans 13 residues. CDR3 residues: CASSTGTVDEQFF. The DNA for the CDR3 is TGTGCCAGCAGCACGGGGACAGTCGATGAGCAGTTCTTC.

This clone was seen just once. V usage is TRBV9 and J usage is TRBJ2-7; D is possibly TRBD2 (5 bases). V was clipped by 2 bases and J by 0 bases, with 12 bases between them. The CDR3 has 15 residues. Germline assignment: CDR1 SGDLS and CDR2 YYNGEE. The CDR3 region has the DNA TGTGCCAGCAGCGTCGGTAGCGCGAACTCCTACGAGCAGTACTTC. Translating it yields CASSVGSANSYEQYF.

The V and J genes are TRBV19 and TRBJ1-1; 8 positions match TRBD1. Germline assignment: CDR1 LNHDA and CDR2 SQIVND (reference sequence). The V gene end was trimmed by 2 bases and the J gene end by 3 bases; junction bases not matched to a gene: 5. This CDR3 spans 15 amino acids. The CDR3 protein is CASSIYGQGYTEAFF. CDR3 nucleotide sequence: TGTGCCAGTAGTATATACGGACAGGGTTACACTGAAGCTTTCTTT.

The chain links TRBV5-6 to TRBJ2-5; D tentatively reads TRBD1 or TRBD2 (5 bases each). The J call may be faulty, since TRBJ2-7 better matches the DNA end. The CDR3 extends over 13 amino acids. Germline loops: CDR1 SGHDT, CDR2 YYEEEE. The CDR3, as DNA: TGTGCCAGCTCACCCGCTGGGGGAGACGAGCAGTACTTC. As protein: CASSPAGGDEQYF.

With respect to this clone: The same CDR3 also results from other DNA sequences found in this sample. The rearrangement links TRBV27 to TRBJ1-5; D not certain. From germline, CDR1 is MNHEY and CDR2 SMNVEV (reference sequence). There are 14 residues in the CDR3. Trimming left V 2 bases short and J 3 bases short, with 8 bases between. The CDR3 DNA reads TGTGCCAGCAGTTTACCGGGCCCCAATCAGCCCCAGCATTTT. This encodes CASSLPGPNQPQHF.

This chain uses TRBV27 with TRBJ2-7; 8 nucleotides match TRBD1. Germline values: CDR1 MNHEY, CDR2 SMNVEV (reference sequence). CDR3 length: 16 residues. V shed 4 bases and J 4 bases; nucleotides not matched to a gene: 12. The CDR3 here is CASSSRQGWERYEQYF. The CDR3 bases are TGTGCCAGCAGTTCTAGACAGGGGTGGGAAAGGTACGAGCAGTACTTC.

DNA for the CDR3: TGTGCAAGTCGCTTCCGGGACAGGCATCCCACTAATGAAAAACTGTTTTTT. It translates to CASRFRDRHPTNEKLFF. The rearrangement links TRBV12-2 to TRBJ1-4; the table names TRBD1, a call not compared with the DNA. TRBV12-2 is listed as a pseudogene. This CDR3 contains 17 residues.

This chain uses TRBV27 with TRBJ2-7, with TRBD1 identical over 7 bases. Germline loops: CDR1 MNHEY, CDR2 SMNVEV (reference sequence). After removal of 8 bases from V and 3 bases from J, the junction contained 4 bases not matched to a gene. This CDR3 has 12 amino acids. The CDR3 reads CASAGTDYEQYF. The CDR3 DNA reads TGTGCCAGCGCCGGGACAGACTACGAGCAGTACTTC.

This chain joins TRBV7-8 and TRBJ1-1, with 8 bases aligning to TRBD1. J gave up 7 bases and V 4 bases, and 5 bases lay outside the gene matches. The CDR3 length is 13 residues. Germline CDR1 is SGHVS and CDR2 is FQNEAQ. The CDR3 bases are TGTGCCAGCAGCTATGACAGGGGAAATGAAGCTTTCTTT. This gives the protein CASSYDRGNEAFF.

The chain recombines TRBV9 with TRBJ2-2, with a tentative D call TRBD1 (5 bases). Trimming removed 5 bases from V and 0 bases from J, with 11 bases in between. CDR1 and CDR2 (germline): SGDLS, YYNGEE. The CDR3 is 15 amino acids. The CDR3: CASSAGIPNTGELFF. The DNA of the CDR3 is TGTGCCAGCAGTGCAGGGATCCCGAACACCGGGGAGCTGTTTTTT. The entire variable domain, with the rest obtained from reference TRBV9 and TRBJ2-2, is as follows: DSGVTQTPKHLITATGQRVTLRCSPRSGDLSVYWYQQSLDQGLQFLIQYYNGEERAKGNILERFSAQQFPDLHSELNLSSLELGDSALYFCASSAGIPNTGELFFGEGSRLTVL.

In its sample, this clone was seen once. The chain joins TRBV21-1 to TRBJ2-5. TRBV21-1 is labeled a pseudogene. This CDR3 spans 14 amino acids. The CDR3 protein is CASSFEGLRETQYF. The DNA for the CDR3 is TGTGCCAGCAGCTTTGAAGGCCTCCGGGAGACCCAGTACTTC.

The chain recombines TRBV7-9 with TRBJ2-1; D might be TRBD1 (6 bases). The CDR3 runs 15 residues. The ends were cut back, 4 bases at V and 3 bases at J, with 13 bases in the middle. In germline, CDR1 is SEHNR, CDR2 FQNEAQ (reference sequence). This CDR3 is CASSSTTGIYNEQFF. The CDR3 nucleotides read TGTGCCAGCAGCTCGACCACAGGGATCTACAATGAGCAGTTCTTC.

V gene TRBV29-1 combines with J gene TRBJ1-1; 12 nucleotides match TRBD1. The CDR3 is made up of 17 amino acids. Per germline, CDR1 SQVTM and CDR2 ANQGSEA. J gave up 5 bases and V 5 bases, and 15 bases lay outside the gene matches. The CDR3 bases are TGCAGCGTTTTCCGTCCCGGGACAGGGGGCCAGTTTACTGAAGCTTTCTTT. Translating gives CSVFRPGTGGQFTEAFF.

This rearrangement joins TRBV7-2 to TRBJ2-7; tentatively, D is TRBD1 (6 bases). Between the trimmed V and J ends, which lost 8 bases and 2 bases, there was a span of 19 bases. Per germline, CDR1 SGHTA and CDR2 FQGNSA. The CDR3 length is 15 residues. CDR3 sequence (DNA): TGTGCCAGCGGTAGGGGTAGGGGGTTCACCTACGAGCAGTACTTC. This sequence encodes CASGRGRGFTYEQYF.

The CDR3 nucleotides read TGTGCCAGCAGCTTACTGGCTAGCGGGAGAGGGGGCACAGATACGCAGTATTTT. It codes for CASSLLASGRGGTDTQYF. The rearrangement joins TRBV7-6 to TRBJ2-3; 10 bases agree with TRBD2. V was clipped by 2 bases and J by 1 base; unmatched bases: 9. The CDR3 length is 18 residues. Germline values: CDR1 SGHVS, CDR2 FNYEAQ.

The chain couples TRBV5-1 to TRBJ2-1, with a weak D call TRBD2 (6 bases). Germline V gives CDR1 SGHRS, CDR2 YFSETQ. V lost 1 base, J lost 4 bases, and 12 bases lay in between. The CDR3 runs to 15 residues. The CDR3 reads CASSLSAGIYNEQFF. The CDR3 DNA reads TGCGCCAGCAGCTTGTCGGCGGGAATTTACAATGAGCAGTTCTTC.

The chain employs TRBV30 and TRBJ2-7; D is possibly TRBD2 (7 bases). The CDR3 contains 17 residues. V shed 2 bases and J shed 0 bases, with 20 bases lying between them. The germline CDR1 and CDR2 sequences are GTSNPN and SVGIG (reference sequence). CDR3 sequence: CAWSPRGWTESSYEQYF. Here the CDR3 DNA reads TGTGCCTGGAGTCCGCGGGGGTGGACAGAGAGCTCCTACGAGCAGTACTTC.

V gene TRBV28 combines with J gene TRBJ2-1, with 8 bases that match TRBD2. The CDR3 contains 17 residues. Per germline, CDR1 MDHEN and CDR2 SYDVKM. V shed 5 bases, J shed 7 bases, and the junction held 16 bases outside the gene matches. The CDR3 spells CASSPFTSGIKGNEQFF. The CDR3 nucleotides read TGTGCCAGCAGTCCCTTTACTAGCGGTATCAAGGGAAATGAGCAGTTCTTC. Full variable domain (missing parts from reference TRBV28 and TRBJ2-1): DVKVTQSSRYLVKRTGEKVFLECVQDMDHENMFWYRQDPGLGLRLIYFSYDVKMKEKGDIPEGYSVSREKKERFSLILESASTNQTSMYLCASSPFTSGIKGNEQFFGPGTRLTVL.

DNA for the CDR3: TGTGCCAGCAGCTTATCACCGAGCTCCTACAATGAGCAGTTCTTC. It translates to CASSLSPSSYNEQFF. This chain joins TRBV7-9 and TRBJ2-1; D unresolved. The germline V gene encodes CDR1 SEHNR and CDR2 FQNEAQ (reference sequence). The CDR3 sequence is 15 residues long. Trimming removed 2 bases at V and 0 bases at J, with 8 bases between.

The chain has TRBV11-1 and TRBJ1-1; a weak D match, TRBD1 (5 bases). The CDR3 loop spans 15 amino acids. V dropped 6 bases and J dropped 5 bases, with 19 bases sitting between them. CDR1 and CDR2 from the germline V gene are SGHAT and FQDESV (reference sequence). The CDR3 DNA sequence: TGTGCCAGCAGTTTATACCGGGACCACGGAACTGAAGCTTTCTTT. It codes for CASSLYRDHGTEAFF.

The table lists this clone with a count of one. The CDR3 DNA is TGTGCCAGCAGCTTCAGGGCGCGCCCGTATGAGCAGTACTTC. Translation: CASSFRARPYEQYF. The genes are TRBV7-8 and TRBJ2-7; D perhaps matches TRBD1 (5 bases). This CDR3 has 14 amino acids. Trimming left V 3 bases short and J 7 bases short, with 16 bases between. Germline loops: CDR1 SGHVS, CDR2 FQNEAQ.

The chain has TRBV7-9 and TRBJ2-2, with a possible D match to TRBD2 (6 bases). CDR3 length equals 13 residues. Germline CDR1 and CDR2: SEHNR and FQNEAQ (reference sequence). Trimming removed 9 bases from V and 0 bases from J, with 8 bases in between. CDR3 sequence reads: CARLAANTGELFF. DNA for the CDR3: TGTGCCAGGTTAGCGGCGAACACCGGGGAGCTGTTTTTT.

CDR3 protein: CASRETGLEAFF. The CDR3 coding sequence is TGTGCCAGCAGAGAGACAGGACTTGAAGCTTTCTTT. This chain uses TRBV6-1 with TRBJ1-1, with D possibly TRBD1 on 6 matching bases. The germline V gene encodes CDR1 MNHNS and CDR2 SASEGT. V lost 6 bases to trimming and J lost 7 bases, with 12 bases between them. The CDR3 is made up of 12 amino acids.

J is TRBJ2-3 and V is TRBV27; D is tentatively TRBD1 or TRBD2 (5 bases each). CDR1 is MNHEY, CDR2 SMNVEV, per germline (reference sequence). This CDR3 contains 14 residues. Deletions cut 7 bases from V and 0 bases from J, with 11 bases between. The CDR3 here is CASNGWGSTDTQYF. As DNA, the CDR3 is TGTGCCAGCAACGGTTGGGGGAGCACAGATACGCAGTATTTT.

V usage is TRBV28 and J usage is TRBJ1-5; D ambiguous. Germline values: CDR1 MDHEN, CDR2 SYDVKM. Trimming removed 1 base from V and 0 bases from J, with 13 bases in between. The CDR3 length is 17 residues. CDR3 residues: CASSLYYEYNSNQPQHF. Here the CDR3 DNA reads TGTGCCAGCAGTTTATATTACGAATATAATAGCAATCAGCCCCAGCATTTT.

This chain joins TRBV7-8 and TRBJ2-2; the match to TRBD2 covers 13 bases. This CDR3 has 19 residues. The V and J ends lost 0 bases and 0 bases, in that order; junction bases with no gene match: 4. The germline CDR1 and CDR2 sequences are SGHVS and FQNEAQ. CDR3 in amino acids: CASSLARLAGGANTGELFF. CDR3 DNA: TGTGCCAGCAGCTTAGCGCGACTAGCGGGAGGAGCGAACACCGGGGAGCTGTTTTTT.

V gene TRBV7-9 combines with J gene TRBJ2-1; D possibly matches TRBD1 or TRBD2 (5 bases each). The CDR3 sequence is 17 residues long. Between the trimmed V and J ends, which lost 6 bases and 0 bases, there was a span of 18 bases. In germline, CDR1 is SEHNR, CDR2 FQNEAQ (reference sequence). The CDR3 protein is CASSSRDATASYNEQFF. As DNA, the CDR3 is TGTGCCAGCAGTTCTCGGGACGCCACGGCCTCCTACAATGAGCAGTTCTTC. The variable domain in full, with the rest retrieved from reference TRBV7-9 and TRBJ2-1, is DTGVSQNPRHKITKRGQNVTFRCDPISEHNRLYWYRQTLGQGPEFLTYFQNEAQLEKSRLLSDRFSAERPKGSFSTLEIQRTEQGDSAMYLCASSSRDATASYNEQFFGPGTRLTVL.